Sequencing of this T cell receptor beta chain was carried out in a study of cytomegalovirus exposure and HLA in healthy donors. PCR used 60 Vbeta primers and 13 Jbeta primers. Here immunoSEQ multiplex PCR was the method, and the copy in TCRdb shows in-frame clones only, minus some. The sample records roughly 200,000 clones, about 9.4% being singletons. Looked up from germline, CDR1 is MNHNS and CDR2 is SASEGT. The CDR3 is 15 residues long. V shed 4 bases and J shed 6 bases, with 18 bases lying between them. This TCR was recovered from a woman aged 25 to 39 in good health and CMV-seropositive. The sequenced material came from PBMCs. The V gene is TRBV6-1, the J gene TRBJ1-1; D possibly corresponds to TRBD1 (6 bases). The CDR3 DNA follows: TGTGCCAGCAGTGCCCCCAACAGGGTCGAGCCTGAAGCTTTCTTT. It encodes CASSAPNRVEPEAFF.